This section outlines one T cell receptor (beta chain) sequence together with its context. Antigen specificity is unknown. This CDR3 comprises 16 residues. Trimming at V came to 6 bases and at J to 2 bases, leaving 10 bases not matched to a gene. Germline V gene data show CDR1 as PRHDT and CDR2 as FYEKMQ (reference sequence). The data derive from a study of cytomegalovirus exposure and HLA in healthy donors. The study, taken as a whole, reports: It was reported that the classifier diagnosed cytomegalovirus status with high specificity and sensitivity in both the original and validation cohorts. Despite most TCR sequences being rare, some public TCRs occurred in many donors.

Profiled with immunoSEQ multiplex PCR; TCRdb holds only in-frame clones, not every one. The sample lists some 75,000 clones, 95% to 97% occurring once. Sample: PBMCs. This receptor was obtained from a woman under 30 in good health and CMV-seronegative. This chain links TRBV13 with TRBJ2-7, with 10 bases lining up with TRBD2. The CDR3 sequence is CASRLLLAGDPYEQYF. CDR3 DNA: TGTGCCAGCAGACTCCTTCTAGCGGGAGACCCCTACGAGCAGTACTTC.